The TCR beta chain described here comes from a study of blood T cells in healthy people across ages. Next came a second PCR, run for about 6 to 12 cycles, which used a sample-barcoded 5' primer along with a J-beta primer mix. In TCRdb, the 5' RACE reads were re-called with MiXCR into one record per CDR3 protein. The sample has some 1.4 million distinct CDR3 sequences, 40% to 50% seen once. A few counts support this clonotype. The CDR3 runs 14 residues. V trimming: 5 bases; J trimming: 4 bases; junction bases outside the gene matches: 5. Germline values: CDR1 SGHRS, CDR2 YFSETQ. V and J are TRBV5-1 and TRBJ2-1; 8 nucleotides line up with TRBD2. The clonotype was recovered from a woman younger than 35 in good health. Material for sequencing was blood. CDR3 loop: CASRLSGRYNEQFF. In DNA, the CDR3 is TGCGCCAGCAGACTGAGCGGGAGATACAATGAGCAGTTCTTC.